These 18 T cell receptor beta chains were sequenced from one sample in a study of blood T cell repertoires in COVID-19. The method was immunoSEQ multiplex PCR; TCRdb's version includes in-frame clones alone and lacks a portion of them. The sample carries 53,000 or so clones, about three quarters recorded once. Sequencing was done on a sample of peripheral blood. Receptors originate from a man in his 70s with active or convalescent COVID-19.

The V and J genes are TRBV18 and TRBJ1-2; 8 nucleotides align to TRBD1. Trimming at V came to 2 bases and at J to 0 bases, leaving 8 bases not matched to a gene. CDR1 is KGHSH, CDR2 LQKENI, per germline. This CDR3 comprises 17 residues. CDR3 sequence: CASSPIGTGPSNYGYTF. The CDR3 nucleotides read TGTGCCAGCTCACCAATAGGGACAGGACCATCTAACTATGGCTACACCTTC. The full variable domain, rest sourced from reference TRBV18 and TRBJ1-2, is NAGVMQNPRHLVRRRGQEARLRCSPMKGHSHVYWYRQLPEEGLKFMVYLQKENIIDESGMPKERFSAEFPKEGPSILRIQQVVRGDSAAYFCASSPIGTGPSNYGYTFGSGTRLTVV.

CDR3 region: CAWNRGLETQYF. The CDR3, as DNA: TGTGCCTGGAACAGGGGGCTTGAGACCCAGTACTTC. The chain has TRBV30 and TRBJ2-5; TRBD1 aligns across 9 bases. The CDR3 loop spans 12 amino acids. Per germline, CDR1 GTSNPN and CDR2 SVGIG (reference sequence). Trimming cost V 4 bases and J 5 bases; bases outside gene matches: 2.

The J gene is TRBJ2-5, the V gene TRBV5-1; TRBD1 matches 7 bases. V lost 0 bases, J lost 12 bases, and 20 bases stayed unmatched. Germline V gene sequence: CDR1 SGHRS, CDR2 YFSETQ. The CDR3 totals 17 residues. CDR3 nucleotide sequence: TGCGCCAGCAGCTTGGCCCTCTTGGACAGGCTTCAGGGTTCGGAGTACTTC. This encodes CASSLALLDRLQGSEYF.

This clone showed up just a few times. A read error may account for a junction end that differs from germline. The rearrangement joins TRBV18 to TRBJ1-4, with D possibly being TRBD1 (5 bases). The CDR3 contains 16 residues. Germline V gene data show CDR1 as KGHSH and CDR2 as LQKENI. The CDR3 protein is CASSRSQGAANEKLFF. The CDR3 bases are TGTGCCAGCTCACGCTCTCAGGGTGCGGCTAACGAAAAACTGTTTTTT.

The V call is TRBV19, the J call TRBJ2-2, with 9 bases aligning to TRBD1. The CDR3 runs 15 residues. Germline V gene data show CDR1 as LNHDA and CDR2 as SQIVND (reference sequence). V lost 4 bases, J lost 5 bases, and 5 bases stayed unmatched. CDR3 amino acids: CASSRTGDLTGELFF. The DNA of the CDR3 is TGTGCCAGTAGTAGGACAGGGGATCTTACCGGGGAGCTGTTTTTT.

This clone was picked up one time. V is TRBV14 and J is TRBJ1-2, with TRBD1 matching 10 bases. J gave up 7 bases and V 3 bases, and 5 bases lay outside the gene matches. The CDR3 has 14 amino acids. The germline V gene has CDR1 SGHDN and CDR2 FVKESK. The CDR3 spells CASSQGQGYGGYTF. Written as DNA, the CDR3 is TGTGCCAGCAGCCAGGGACAGGGGTATGGTGGCTACACCTTC.

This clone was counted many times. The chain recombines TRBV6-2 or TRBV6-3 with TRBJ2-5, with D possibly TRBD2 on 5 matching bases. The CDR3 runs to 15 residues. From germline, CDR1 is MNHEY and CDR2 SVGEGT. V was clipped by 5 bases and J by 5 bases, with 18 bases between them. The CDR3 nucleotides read TGTGCCAGCAGTCTCCCCCCGGACTCGGTCGAGACCCAGTACTTC. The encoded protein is CASSLPPDSVETQYF.

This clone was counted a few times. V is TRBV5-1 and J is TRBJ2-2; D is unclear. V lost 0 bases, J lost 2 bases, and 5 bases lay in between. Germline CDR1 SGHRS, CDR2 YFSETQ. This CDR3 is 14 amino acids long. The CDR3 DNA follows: TGCGCCAGCAGCTTGGCAGTCAACACCGGGGAGCTGTTTTTT. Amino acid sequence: CASSLAVNTGELFF.

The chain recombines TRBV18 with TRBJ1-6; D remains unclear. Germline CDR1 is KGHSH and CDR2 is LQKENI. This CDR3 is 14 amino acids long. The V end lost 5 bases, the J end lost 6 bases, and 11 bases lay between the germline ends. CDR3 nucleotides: TGTGCCAGCTCAGGTAGCTTCAGTAATTCACCCCTCCACTTT. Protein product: CASSGSFSNSPLHF.

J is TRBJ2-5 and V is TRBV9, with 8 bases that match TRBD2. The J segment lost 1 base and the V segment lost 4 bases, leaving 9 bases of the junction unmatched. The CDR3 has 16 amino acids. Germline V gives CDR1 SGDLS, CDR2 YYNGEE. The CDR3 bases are TGTGCCAGCAGCCCCCGGACTAGCCTCCCCCAAGAGACCCAGTACTTC. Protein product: CASSPRTSLPQETQYF.

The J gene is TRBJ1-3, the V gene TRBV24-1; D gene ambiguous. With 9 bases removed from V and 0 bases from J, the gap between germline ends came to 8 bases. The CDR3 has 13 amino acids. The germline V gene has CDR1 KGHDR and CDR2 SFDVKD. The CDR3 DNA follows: TGTGCCACCTCCTCCCTCTCTGGAAACACCATATATTTT. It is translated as CATSSLSGNTIYF.

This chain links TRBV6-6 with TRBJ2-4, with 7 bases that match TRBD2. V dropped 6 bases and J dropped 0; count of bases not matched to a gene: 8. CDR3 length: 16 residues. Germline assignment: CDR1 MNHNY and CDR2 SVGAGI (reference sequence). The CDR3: CASSPAAGKAKNIQYF. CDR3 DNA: TGTGCCAGCAGCCCAGCAGCGGGAAAAGCCAAAAACATTCAGTACTTC.

The CDR3 loop is CASSPLLAGGSDTQYF. The CDR3 DNA is TGTGCCAGCAGCCCTCTTCTAGCGGGGGGCTCAGATACGCAGTATTTT. This chain connects TRBV27 to TRBJ2-3, with TRBD2 matching over 11 bases. V lost 6 bases to trimming and J lost 4 bases; unmatched junction nucleotides: 9. CDR1 and CDR2 from the germline V gene are MNHEY and SMNVEV (reference sequence). The CDR3 is made up of 16 amino acids.

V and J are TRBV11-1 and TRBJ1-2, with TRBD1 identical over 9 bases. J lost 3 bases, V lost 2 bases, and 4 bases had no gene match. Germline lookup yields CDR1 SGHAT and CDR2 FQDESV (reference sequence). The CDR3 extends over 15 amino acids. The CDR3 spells CASSLLTGGDYGYTF. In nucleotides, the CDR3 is TGTGCCAGCAGCTTACTTACAGGGGGCGACTATGGCTACACCTTC. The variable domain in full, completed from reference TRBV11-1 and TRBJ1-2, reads EAEVAQSPRYKITEKSQAVAFWCDPISGHATLYWYRQILGQGPELLVQFQDESVVDDSQLPKDRFSAERLKGVDSTLKIQPAELGDSAMYLCASSLLTGGDYGYTFGSGTRLTVV.

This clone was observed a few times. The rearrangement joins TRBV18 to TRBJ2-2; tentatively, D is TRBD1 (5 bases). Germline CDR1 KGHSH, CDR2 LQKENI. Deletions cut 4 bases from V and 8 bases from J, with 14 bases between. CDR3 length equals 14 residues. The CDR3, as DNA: TGTGCCAGCTCACTAACGGACACCCGAGGGGAGCTGTTTTTT. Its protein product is CASSLTDTRGELFF.

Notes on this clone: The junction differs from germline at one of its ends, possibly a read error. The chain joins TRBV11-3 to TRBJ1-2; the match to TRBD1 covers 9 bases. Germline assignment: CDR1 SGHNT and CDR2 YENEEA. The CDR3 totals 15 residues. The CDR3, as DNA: TGTGCCAGCAGAACTCCTTCGATCGCCGGGACAGGGATGTTCTTC. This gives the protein CASRTPSIAGTGMFF.

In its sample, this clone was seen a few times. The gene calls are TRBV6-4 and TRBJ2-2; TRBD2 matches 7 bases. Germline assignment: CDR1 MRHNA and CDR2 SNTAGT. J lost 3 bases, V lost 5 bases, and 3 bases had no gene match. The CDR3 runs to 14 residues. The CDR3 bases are TGTGCCAGCAGTCGGGAGGTGGACACCGGGGAGCTGTTTTTT. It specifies CASSREVDTGELFF.

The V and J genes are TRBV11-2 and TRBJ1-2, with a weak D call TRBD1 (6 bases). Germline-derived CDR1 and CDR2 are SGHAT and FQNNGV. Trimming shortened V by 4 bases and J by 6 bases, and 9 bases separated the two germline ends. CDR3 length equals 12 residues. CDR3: CASSSRGDGYTF. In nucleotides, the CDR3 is TGTGCCAGCAGCTCCAGGGGTGATGGCTACACCTTC.